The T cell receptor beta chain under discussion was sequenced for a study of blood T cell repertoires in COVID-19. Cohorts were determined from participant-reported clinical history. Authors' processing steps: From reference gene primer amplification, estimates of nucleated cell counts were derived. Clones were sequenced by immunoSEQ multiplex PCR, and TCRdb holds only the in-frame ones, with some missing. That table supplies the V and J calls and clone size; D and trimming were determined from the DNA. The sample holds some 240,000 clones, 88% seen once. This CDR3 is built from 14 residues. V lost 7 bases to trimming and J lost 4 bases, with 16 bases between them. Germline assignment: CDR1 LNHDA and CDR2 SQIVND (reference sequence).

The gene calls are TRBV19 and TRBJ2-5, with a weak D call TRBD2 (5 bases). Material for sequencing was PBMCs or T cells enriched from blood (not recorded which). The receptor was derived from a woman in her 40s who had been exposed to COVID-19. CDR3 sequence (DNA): TGTGCCAGTAAGCGGAATGAGTGGGGAGAGACCCAGTACTTC. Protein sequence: CASKRNEWGETQYF.